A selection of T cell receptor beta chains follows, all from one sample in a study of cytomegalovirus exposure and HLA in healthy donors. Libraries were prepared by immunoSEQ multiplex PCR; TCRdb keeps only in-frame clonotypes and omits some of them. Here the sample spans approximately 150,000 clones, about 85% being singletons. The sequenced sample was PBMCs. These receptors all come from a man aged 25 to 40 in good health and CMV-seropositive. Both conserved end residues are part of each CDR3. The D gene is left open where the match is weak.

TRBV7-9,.,CSSSTGGIMNTEAFF
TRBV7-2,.,CASSWTGNEQFF
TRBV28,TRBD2,CASSPGTSGRGGRGYF
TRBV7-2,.,CASSRVSLASYNEQFF
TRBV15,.,CATSRDRGEETQYF
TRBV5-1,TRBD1,CASTSMGDRANTGELFF
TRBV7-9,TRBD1,CASSLTGTGRRETQYF
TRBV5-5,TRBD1,CASSYGQAGYNEQFF
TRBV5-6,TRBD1,CASSVPLTGGLGYTF
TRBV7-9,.,CASSLARGNTEAFF
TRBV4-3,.,CASSQGLGGASGELFF
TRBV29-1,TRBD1,CSFQGALSYGYTF